Each of the 21 T cell receptor beta chains below was sequenced from the same sample in a study of blood T cell repertoires in COVID-19 (dated by TCRdb to 2020 to 2021). Library creation used the immunoSEQ multiplex PCR assay. TCRdb provides this immuneACCESS table in a form limited to in-frame rearrangements. Some clones are lacking; in checked studies, under half of them reflect an unresolved V gene, and why the rest are absent is not known. For this sample there are 150,000 to 200,000 clones; more than 65% appear just once. About a sixth of the sample is in the top ten clones. Sequencing input: PBMCs or T cells enriched from blood (not recorded which). The receptors originated from a woman aged 45-65 years with acute COVID-19.

V usage is TRBV4-2 and J usage is TRBJ2-1, with 10 bases fitting TRBD2. The CDR3 runs 16 residues. In germline, CDR1 is LGHNA, CDR2 YNFKEQ. J was trimmed by 5 bases and V by 1 base; bases with no gene match: 5. Here the CDR3 reads CASSQGLAGGHNEQFF. For the CDR3, the DNA is TGTGCCAGCAGCCAAGGGTTAGCGGGGGGACACAATGAGCAGTTCTTC.

This sequence joins TRBV18 and TRBJ1-2, with D possibly being TRBD1 (6 bases). Germline CDR1 KGHSH, CDR2 LQKENI. The CDR3 consists of 15 residues. V lost 6 bases and J lost 2, with 16 bases in between. CDR3 sequence: CASSPSSGQNYGYTF. The CDR3 bases are TGTGCCAGCTCGCCTTCCTCGGGACAAAACTATGGCTACACCTTC.

This clone has just a few counts. This CDR3 reads CASSYSAGNQPQHF. In nucleotides, the CDR3 is TGTGCCAGCAGTTACTCTGCCGGGAATCAGCCCCAGCATTTT. The rearrangement joins TRBV6-2 or TRBV6-3 to TRBJ1-5; the D is unclear. Trimming cost V 0 bases and J 4 bases, with 7 bases left between them. Germline values: CDR1 MNHEY, CDR2 SVGEGT. The CDR3 is 14 amino acids.

This clone has just a few counts. This chain joins TRBV6-5 and TRBJ2-7; TRBD2 might be the D (6 bases). V gave up 6 bases and J gave up 5 bases, with 11 bases separating them. The CDR3 has 12 amino acids. CDR1 MNHEY and CDR2 SVGAGI come from the germline V gene. The CDR3 sequence is CASRSLANEQYV. Written as DNA, the CDR3 is TGTGCCAGCAGATCGCTAGCGAACGAGCAGTACGTC.

The chain employs TRBV7-2 and TRBJ2-1; D unclear. The ends were cut back, 4 bases at V and 9 bases at J, with 10 bases in the middle. CDR3 length: 12 residues. Germline-derived CDR1 and CDR2 are SGHTA and FQGNSA. CDR3 in amino acids: CASSSLSGEQFF. CDR3 sequence (DNA): TGTGCCAGCAGCTCCCTCAGTGGTGAGCAGTTCTTC.

V and J are TRBV5-4 and TRBJ2-3; 7 nucleotides align to TRBD1. Germline V CDR1 and CDR2: SGHNT, YYREEE (reference sequence). Unmatched junction bases numbered 4, after V lost 1 base and J lost 2 bases. CDR3 size: 15 residues. CDR3 nucleotides: TGTGCCAGCAGCTTGAGGGACAGACTCACAGATACGCAGTATTTT. As protein: CASSLRDRLTDTQYF.

This sequence joins TRBV6-5 and TRBJ1-1, with 7 positions matching TRBD1. Per germline, CDR1 MNHEY and CDR2 SVGAGI. The ends lost 6 bases at V and 4 bases at J; junction bases unmatched: 2. The CDR3 totals 12 residues. The CDR3 DNA reads as TGTGCCAGCAGCCACAGGGGCACTGAAGCTTTCTTT. It encodes CASSHRGTEAFF.

The rearrangement joins TRBV6-1 to TRBJ1-4; TRBD1 agrees at 8 bases. Looked up from germline, CDR1 is MNHNS and CDR2 is SASEGT. The CDR3 totals 15 residues. The V and J ends lost 3 bases and 7 bases, in that order; junction bases with no gene match: 7. The CDR3 sequence: CASSDPGQGGEKLFF. The CDR3, as DNA: TGTGCCAGCAGTGATCCAGGACAGGGAGGTGAAAAACTGTTTTTT.

This chain uses TRBV9 with TRBJ2-1; tentative D call: TRBD1 (5 bases). The CDR3 runs 12 residues. V gave up 3 bases and J gave up 7 bases, with 8 bases separating them. Germline V lookup: CDR1 SGDLS, CDR2 YYNGEE. The CDR3 sequence is CASSAQGNEQFF. Here the CDR3 DNA reads TGTGCCAGCAGCGCCCAGGGAAATGAGCAGTTCTTC.

This clone was picked up a small number of times. The V call is TRBV14, the J call TRBJ1-1; D call uncertain. The CDR3 runs 12 residues. CDR1 and CDR2 (germline): SGHDN, FVKESK. V gave up 1 base and J gave up 3 bases, with 3 bases separating them. The CDR3 protein is CASSQAYTEAFF. Here the CDR3 DNA reads TGTGCCAGCAGCCAAGCTTACACTGAAGCTTTCTTT.

The gene calls are TRBV28 and TRBJ1-2; D perhaps matches TRBD1 (6 bases). Germline CDR1 MDHEN, CDR2 SYDVKM. The CDR3 is 16 amino acids. Trimming removed 3 bases at V and 2 bases at J, with 16 bases between. The CDR3 here is CASSFGGRGWNYGYTF. The CDR3 DNA sequence: TGTGCCAGCAGTTTTGGAGGGAGGGGGTGGAACTATGGCTACACCTTC.

This clone was seen only once. The chain joins TRBV23-1 to TRBJ2-7, with D possibly being TRBD1 (6 bases). TRBV23-1 is recorded as an ORF, its role being uncertain. The CDR3 extends over 13 amino acids. V was cut by 6 bases and J by 3 bases, with 12 bases left in between. CDR3 residues: CASSEPRGYEQYV. CDR3 bases: TGCGCCAGCAGCGAACCCAGGGGCTACGAGCAGTACGTC.

This chain links TRBV19 with TRBJ1-6; D perhaps matches TRBD1 (5 bases). The CDR3 sequence is 12 residues long. The germline gives CDR1 LNHDA, CDR2 SQIVND (reference sequence). Deletions cut 7 bases from V and 7 bases from J, with 8 bases between. CDR3 DNA sequence: TGTGCCAGTAATCAGGGAAATTCACCCCTCCACTTT. Amino acid sequence: CASNQGNSPLHF.

J is TRBJ2-1 and V is TRBV4-3; D gene ambiguous. The V gene's germline CDR1 is LGHNA and CDR2 YSLEER. Trimming took off 2 bases at V and 10 bases at J, with 15 bases between the two ends. The CDR3 contains 14 residues. The CDR3 bases are TGCGCCAGCAGCCAACCGACCAGGATGTGGGAGCAGTTCTTC. Amino acid sequence: CASSQPTRMWEQFF.

V usage is TRBV20-1 and J usage is TRBJ2-1, with no clear D. CDR1 and CDR2 from the germline V gene are DFQATT and SNEGSKA (reference sequence). V lost 3 bases and J 2 bases, leaving 11 bases between the germline ends. The CDR3 contains 14 residues. The DNA for the CDR3 is TGCAGTGCTAGTCCAGCGATCGCCTACAATGAGCAGTTCTTC. This sequence encodes CSASPAIAYNEQFF.

This clone was seen a handful of times. J is TRBJ1-2 and V is TRBV5-6, with D unresolved. Germline CDR1 SGHDT, CDR2 YYEEEE. The CDR3 is 13 residues long. Between the trimmed V and J ends, which lost 0 bases and 4 bases, there was a span of 7 bases. The CDR3 nucleotides read TGTGCCAGCAGCTTGGAGGGAGCCTATGGCTACACCTTC. Translating it yields CASSLEGAYGYTF. Combining the CDR3 with reference TRBV5-6 and TRBJ1-2 gives the whole variable domain DAGVTQSPTHLIKTRGQQVTLRCSPKSGHDTVSWYQQALGQGPQFIFQYYEEEERQRGNFPDRFSGHQFPNYSSELNVNALLLGDSALYLCASSLEGAYGYTFGSGTRLTVV.

The chain combines TRBV20-1 with TRBJ1-6; perhaps TRBD1 as D (5 bases). CDR3 length equals 15 residues. CDR1 is DFQATT, CDR2 SNEGSKA, per germline (reference sequence). V was cut by 3 bases and J by 7 bases, with 16 bases left in between. The CDR3 spells CSASSGGRRNSPLHF. The CDR3 coding sequence is TGCAGTGCTAGTTCCGGGGGGAGGAGGAATTCACCCCTCCACTTT.

In this sample, this clone turned up once. The genes are TRBV6-1 and TRBJ2-7; no clear D gene. CDR1 MNHNS and CDR2 SASEGT come from the germline V gene. The CDR3 consists of 17 residues. V lost 3 bases and J 4 bases, leaving 22 bases between the germline ends. For the CDR3, the DNA is TGTGCCAGCAGTGATTTTGCGGCAGAACCATACCGTTACGAGCAGTACGTC. This sequence encodes CASSDFAAEPYRYEQYV.

Worth noting for this clone: This same CDR3 is encoded by further DNA sequences in the sample. V and J are TRBV18 and TRBJ1-1; a possible D gene is TRBD1 (5 bases). From germline, CDR1 is KGHSH and CDR2 LQKENI. This CDR3 has 14 amino acids. Trimming cost V 1 base and J 1 base, with 7 bases left between them. CDR3 sequence reads: CASSPLGGNTEAFF. The CDR3 DNA reads as TGTGCCAGCTCACCACTGGGGGGGAACACTGAAGCTTTCTTT.

The CDR3 spells CASSLVGGLNTEAFF. The CDR3 DNA sequence: TGTGCCAGCAGCTTGGTCGGGGGGCTGAACACTGAAGCTTTCTTT. The chain employs TRBV5-6 and TRBJ1-1; TRBD1 is a possible D gene (6 bases). The CDR3 extends over 15 amino acids. V shed 0 bases and J shed 0 bases, with 9 bases lying between them. From germline, CDR1 is SGHDT and CDR2 YYEEEE.

This clone has only one observation. The chain combines TRBV9 with TRBJ2-3; D perhaps matches TRBD2 (6 bases). CDR3 length: 15 residues. Germline V gene data show CDR1 as SGDLS and CDR2 as YYNGEE. V was clipped by 4 bases and J by 4 bases, with 16 bases between them. CDR3 residues: CASSPGTWRADTQYF. The CDR3, as DNA: TGTGCCAGCAGCCCCGGGACCTGGAGGGCAGATACGCAGTATTTT.